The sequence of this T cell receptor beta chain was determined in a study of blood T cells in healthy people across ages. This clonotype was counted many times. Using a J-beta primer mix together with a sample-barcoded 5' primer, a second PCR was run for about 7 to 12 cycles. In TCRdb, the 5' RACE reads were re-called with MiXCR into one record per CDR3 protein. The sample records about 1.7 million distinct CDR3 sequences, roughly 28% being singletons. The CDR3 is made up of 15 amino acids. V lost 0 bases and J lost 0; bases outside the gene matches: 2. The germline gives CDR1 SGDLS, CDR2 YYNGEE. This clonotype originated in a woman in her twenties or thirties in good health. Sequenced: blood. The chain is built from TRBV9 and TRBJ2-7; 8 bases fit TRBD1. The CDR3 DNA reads TGTGCCAGCAGCGTAGAAGGACAGGGCTCCTACGAGCAGTACTTC. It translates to CASSVEGQGSYEQYF.